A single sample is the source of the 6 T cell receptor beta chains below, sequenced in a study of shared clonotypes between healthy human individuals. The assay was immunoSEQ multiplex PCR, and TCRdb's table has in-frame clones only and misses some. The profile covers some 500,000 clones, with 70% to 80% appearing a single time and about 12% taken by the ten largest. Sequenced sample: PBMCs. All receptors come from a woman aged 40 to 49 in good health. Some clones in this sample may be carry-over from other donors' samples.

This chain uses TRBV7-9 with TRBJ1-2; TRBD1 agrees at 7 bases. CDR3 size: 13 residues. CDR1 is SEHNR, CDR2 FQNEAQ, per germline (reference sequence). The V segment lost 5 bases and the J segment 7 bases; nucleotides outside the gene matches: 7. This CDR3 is CASSPTGIAGYTF. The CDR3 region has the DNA TGTGCCAGCAGCCCGACAGGGATCGCTGGCTACACCTTC.

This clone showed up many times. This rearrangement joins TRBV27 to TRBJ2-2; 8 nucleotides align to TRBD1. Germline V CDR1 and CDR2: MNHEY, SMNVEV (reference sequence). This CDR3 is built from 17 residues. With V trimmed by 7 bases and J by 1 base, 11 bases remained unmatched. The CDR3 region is CASNPSRDRLNTGELFF. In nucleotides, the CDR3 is TGTGCCAGCAATCCCTCCAGGGACAGGCTGAACACCGGGGAGCTGTTTTTT.

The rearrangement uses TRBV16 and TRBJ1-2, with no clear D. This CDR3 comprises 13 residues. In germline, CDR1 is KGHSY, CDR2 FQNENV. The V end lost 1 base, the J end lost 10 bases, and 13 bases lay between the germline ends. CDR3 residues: CASSQFGQANYTF. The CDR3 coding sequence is TGTGCCAGCAGCCAATTCGGGCAGGCGAACTACACCTTC. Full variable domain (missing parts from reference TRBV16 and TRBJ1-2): GEEVAQTPKHLVRGEGQKAKLYCAPIKGHSYVFWYQQVLKNEFKFLISFQNENVFDETGMPKERFSAKCLPNSPCSLEIQATKLEDSAVYFCASSQFGQANYTFGSGTRLTVV.

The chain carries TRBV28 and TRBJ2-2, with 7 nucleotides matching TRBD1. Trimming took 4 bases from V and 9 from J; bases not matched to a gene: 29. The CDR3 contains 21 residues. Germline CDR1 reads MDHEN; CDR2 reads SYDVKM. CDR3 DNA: TGTGCCAGCAGTTCCCGAAGCCCATCTCGACAGGGTTCCTCATGGCACCGGGAGCTGTTTTTT. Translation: CASSSRSPSRQGSSWHRELFF.

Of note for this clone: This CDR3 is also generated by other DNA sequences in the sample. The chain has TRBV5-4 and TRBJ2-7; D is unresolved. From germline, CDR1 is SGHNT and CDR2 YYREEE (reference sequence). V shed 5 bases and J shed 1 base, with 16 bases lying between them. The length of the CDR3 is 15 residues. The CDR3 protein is CASSPTPLGSYEQYF. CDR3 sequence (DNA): TGTGCCAGCAGTCCGACTCCCCTGGGGTCCTACGAGCAGTACTTC.

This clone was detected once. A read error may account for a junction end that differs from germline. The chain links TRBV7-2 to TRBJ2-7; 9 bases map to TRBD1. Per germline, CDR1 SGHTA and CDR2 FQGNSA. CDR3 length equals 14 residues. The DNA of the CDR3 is TGTGCCAGCAGACCAAACCGGGACAGGGATCGGATGAACTTC. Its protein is CASRPNRDRDRMNF.